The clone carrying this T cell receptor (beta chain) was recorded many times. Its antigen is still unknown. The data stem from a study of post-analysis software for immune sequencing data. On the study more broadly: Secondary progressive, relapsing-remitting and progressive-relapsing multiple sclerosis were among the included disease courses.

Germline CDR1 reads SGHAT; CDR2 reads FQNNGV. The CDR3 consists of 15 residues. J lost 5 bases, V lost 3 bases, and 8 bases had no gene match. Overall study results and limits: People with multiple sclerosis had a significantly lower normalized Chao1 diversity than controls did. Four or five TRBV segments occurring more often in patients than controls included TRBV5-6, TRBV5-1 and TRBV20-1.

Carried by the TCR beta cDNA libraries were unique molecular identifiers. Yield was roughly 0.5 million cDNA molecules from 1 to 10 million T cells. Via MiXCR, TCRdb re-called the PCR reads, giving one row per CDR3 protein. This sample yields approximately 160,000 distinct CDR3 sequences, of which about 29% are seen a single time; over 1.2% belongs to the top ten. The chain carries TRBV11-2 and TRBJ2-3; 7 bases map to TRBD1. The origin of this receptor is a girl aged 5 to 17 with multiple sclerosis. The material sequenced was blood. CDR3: CASSLLDRNIDTQYF. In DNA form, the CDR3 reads TGTGCCAGCAGCTTGCTGGACAGGAACATAGATACGCAGTATTTT. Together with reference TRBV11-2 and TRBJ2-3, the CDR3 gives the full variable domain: EAGVAQSPRYKIIEKRQSVAFWCNPISGHATLYWYQQILGQGPKLLIQFQNNGVVDDSQLPKDRFSAERLKGVDSTLKIQPAKLEDSAVYLCASSLLDRNIDTQYFGPGTRLTVL.